Described below is a single T cell receptor beta chain sequence and its context. What it recognizes is unknown. Sequenced by immunoSEQ multiplex PCR; TCRdb stores in-frame clones only, minus some. This sample has approximately 70,000 clones; more than 65% occur once, and the top ten carry around 5%. This specimen comes from a study of vaccination effects on CD4 cells after COVID-19. The ends were cut back, 6 bases at V and 6 bases at J, with 11 bases in the middle. The CDR3 is 13 residues long. Germline V lookup: CDR1 SGHNT, CDR2 YENEEA. Study-wide findings and caveats: Marked clonal contraction was seen late after vaccination (in both infection- and vaccine-induced clones). Early post-infection timepoints were absent, and convalescent patients were few.

Before sequencing, viral peptide pools were used by the ViraFEST assay to expand antigen-specific CD4+ T cells. Following 10 days of culture, CD4+ T cells were isolated. SARS-CoV-2 infection was confirmed by PCR in the person between March and December 2020. With an HIV-1 Nef peptide pool, the negative control culture was set up. The input for sequencing was CD4+ T cells from PBMCs cultured with HIV peptides, taken before COVID-19 vaccination. This sample's subset: HIV-1 Nef peptide pool negative control/reference culture. The origin of this receptor is a human donor who had a prior SARS-CoV-2 infection. The V gene is TRBV11-3, the J gene TRBJ1-4, with D possibly TRBD1 on 6 matching bases. The DNA of the CDR3 is TGTGCCAGCAGTTGGGGGGCCGATGAAAAACTGTTTTTT. Amino acids: CASSWGADEKLFF.